The 30 T cell receptor beta chains below all came from one sample that was sequenced in a study of cytomegalovirus exposure and HLA in healthy donors. PCR used 60 Vbeta primers and 13 Jbeta primers. Sequencing used immunoSEQ multiplex PCR; TCRdb keeps in-frame clones, though not all of them. This table holds about 150,000 clones, around three quarters found once. The specimen sequenced was PBMCs. The receptors come from a woman aged 55-69 years in good health and CMV-seropositive.

The CDR3, as DNA: TGTGCCAGCAGCAGCATAAGCTCGAAGTTAGATACGCAGTATTTT. Its protein is CASSSISSKLDTQYF. The chain combines TRBV11-1 with TRBJ2-3; D call uncertain. Between the trimmed V and J ends, which lost 5 bases and 5 bases, there was a span of 17 bases. The germline gives CDR1 SGHAT, CDR2 FQDESV (reference sequence). This CDR3 is built from 15 residues.

The J gene is TRBJ1-1, the V gene TRBV29-1; D remains ambiguous. This CDR3 has 12 residues. The germline V gene has CDR1 SQVTM and CDR2 ANQGSEA. The CDR3 nucleotides read TGCACCCCCCGTCCCCCCTACACTGAAGCTTTCTTT. Amino acid sequence: CTPRPPYTEAFF.

The chain carries TRBV30 and TRBJ1-3; 8 bases fit TRBD1. CDR3 length equals 17 residues. Germline trimming cut 3 bases from V and 0 bases from J; bases unmatched to any gene: 10. Germline V gene lookup returns CDR1 GTSNPN and CDR2 SVGIG (reference sequence). DNA of the CDR3: TGTGCCTGGAGAGACCCGGGACAGGTGATCTCTGGAAACACCATATATTTT. This translates into CAWRDPGQVISGNTIYF.

The genes are TRBV5-1 and TRBJ2-5; possibly TRBD2 for D (6 bases). CDR3 length: 14 residues. Germline V lookup: CDR1 SGHRS, CDR2 YFSETQ. Trimming removed 1 base at V and 4 bases at J, with 11 bases between. The CDR3 DNA sequence: TGCGCCAGCAGCTTGAACGGGGGAGGAGAGACCCAGTACTTC. Encoded protein: CASSLNGGGETQYF.

A few counts support this clone. The V gene is TRBV4-1, the J gene TRBJ1-1, with TRBD1 matching 8 bases. The CDR3 has 15 amino acids. CDR1 is MGHRA, CDR2 YSYEKL, per germline. The V segment lost 4 bases and the J segment 6 bases; nucleotides outside the gene matches: 10. CDR3 in amino acids: CASSPRTGRTAEAFF. CDR3 nucleotide sequence: TGCGCCAGCAGCCCACGGACAGGGAGAACGGCTGAAGCTTTCTTT.

V and J are TRBV5-4 and TRBJ1-1; 9 bases align to TRBD1. V shed 4 bases, J shed 4 bases, and the junction held 5 bases outside the gene matches. This CDR3 region has 14 residues. Germline V gene sequence: CDR1 SGHNT, CDR2 YYREEE (reference sequence). The CDR3 is CASSVPTGGTEAFF. The CDR3 DNA sequence: TGTGCCAGCAGCGTACCGACAGGGGGCACTGAAGCTTTCTTT.

The chain employs TRBV7-9 and TRBJ2-7; perhaps TRBD1 as D (5 bases). Between the trimmed V and J ends, which lost 5 bases and 6 bases, there was a span of 14 bases. The CDR3 runs 13 residues. Germline V gene lookup returns CDR1 SEHNR and CDR2 FQNEAQ (reference sequence). The CDR3 here is CASSPETRGEQYF. The CDR3 nucleotides read TGTGCCAGCAGCCCCGAGACAAGGGGCGAGCAGTACTTC.

This chain links TRBV4-1 with TRBJ2-7; the match to TRBD1 covers 7 bases. The CDR3 contains 15 residues. Trimming removed 5 bases from V and 2 bases from J; junction bases left unmatched: 9. Germline V gene data show CDR1 as MGHRA and CDR2 as YSYEKL. CDR3 coding DNA: TGCGCCAGCAGCGACGTCAAAACAGGGGCCTACGAGCAGTACTTC. As protein: CASSDVKTGAYEQYF.

The CDR3 loop reads CASSLLQGDREQYF. CDR3 bases: TGCGCCAGCAGCTTGTTGCAGGGGGATCGCGAGCAGTACTTC. V gene TRBV5-1 combines with J gene TRBJ2-7, with TRBD1 identical over 7 bases. Germline V gives CDR1 SGHRS, CDR2 YFSETQ. This CDR3 is built from 14 residues. V dropped 1 base and J dropped 6; count of bases not matched to a gene: 7.

V gene TRBV7-6 combines with J gene TRBJ2-5, with D uncertain. The germline V gene encodes CDR1 SGHVS and CDR2 FNYEAQ. Trimming removed 3 bases from V and 1 base from J, with 3 bases in between. This CDR3 spans 12 amino acids. The chain's CDR3 is CASSLAQETQYF. CDR3 DNA: TGTGCCAGCAGCTTGGCCCAAGAGACCCAGTACTTC.

The rearrangement uses TRBV28 and TRBJ1-1, with D uncertain. V lost 4 bases and J 4 bases, leaving 10 bases between the germline ends. CDR1 and CDR2 (germline): MDHEN, SYDVKM. The CDR3 runs 13 residues. The chain's CDR3 is CASSWRVSTEAFF. The CDR3 DNA follows: TGTGCCAGCAGTTGGAGGGTTAGCACTGAAGCTTTCTTT.

This clone was seen just once. The chain links TRBV6-5 to TRBJ2-1; perhaps TRBD2 as D (6 bases). Germline values: CDR1 MNHEY, CDR2 SVGAGI. The CDR3 contains 13 residues. V lost 0 bases to trimming and J lost 9 bases, with 9 bases between them. In DNA, the CDR3 is TGTGCCAGCAGTTACTCACTAGCTCGTGAGCAGTTCTTC. This gives the protein CASSYSLAREQFF.

In its sample, this clone was seen a few times. The chain has TRBV7-2 and TRBJ2-7, with TRBD1 matching over 9 bases. The germline gives CDR1 SGHTA, CDR2 FQGNSA. The CDR3 totals 15 residues. V gave up 5 bases and J gave up 6 bases; unmatched junction bases: 11. The CDR3, as DNA: TGTGCCAGCAGCCCGTTGGTGGGACAGGGTGGCGAGCAGTACTTC. Translation gives CASSPLVGQGGEQYF.

This sequence joins TRBV10-2 and TRBJ2-3; 10 bases agree with TRBD2. V trimming: 7 bases; J trimming: 4 bases; junction bases outside the gene matches: 8. The CDR3 runs 15 residues. Germline V gives CDR1 WSHSY, CDR2 SAAADI. CDR3 coding DNA: TGCGCCAGCAAAAAGCGGGAGGGCTTGGCAGATACGCAGTATTTT. The encoded protein is CASKKREGLADTQYF.

The rearrangement uses TRBV12-5 and TRBJ1-2, with 7 bases identical to TRBD1. Germline lookup yields CDR1 LGHNT and CDR2 FRNRAP. The V gene end was trimmed by 5 bases and the J gene end by 8 bases; junction bases not matched to a gene: 5. This CDR3 has 12 amino acids. The CDR3 sequence is CASGMTGYGYTF. CDR3 sequence (DNA): TGTGCTAGTGGTATGACAGGGTACGGCTACACCTTC.

This chain links TRBV27 with TRBJ2-1, with D unresolved. Germline V gene lookup returns CDR1 MNHEY and CDR2 SMNVEV (reference sequence). The length of the CDR3 is 15 residues. The V and J ends lost 6 bases and 4 bases respectively, with 16 bases between them. This CDR3 reads CASSPIEKSYNEQFF. The CDR3 DNA is TGTGCCAGCAGCCCTATAGAGAAGTCTTACAATGAGCAGTTCTTC.

The chain carries TRBV6-6 and TRBJ2-7; 12 bases are a match to TRBD2. The CDR3 consists of 16 residues. Losses at the gene ends were 5 bases for V and 2 bases for J; bases not matched to a gene: 7. CDR1 is MNHNY, CDR2 SVGAGI, per germline (reference sequence). CDR3 sequence reads: CASSLAGGPFTYEQYF. The DNA for the CDR3 is TGTGCCAGCAGTCTAGCGGGAGGGCCGTTTACCTACGAGCAGTACTTC.

This clone appeared once. This chain connects TRBV4-1 to TRBJ1-5; 10 bases line up with TRBD1. This CDR3 region has 15 residues. V was pared by 3 bases and J by 4 bases, with 3 bases of the junction left unmatched. CDR1 and CDR2 from the germline V gene are MGHRA and YSYEKL. As DNA, the CDR3 is TGCGCCAGCAGCCACCGACAGGGGGCTAATCAGCCCCAGCATTTT. As protein: CASSHRQGANQPQHF.

The gene calls are TRBV5-1 and TRBJ2-7, with 7 bases matching TRBD1. Germline V CDR1 and CDR2: SGHRS, YFSETQ. Trimming removed 3 bases from V and 0 bases from J; junction bases left unmatched: 3. The CDR3 runs 14 residues. CDR3 bases: TGCGCCAGCAGCTCGGGGACAGTCTCCTACGAGCAGTACTTC. It is translated as CASSSGTVSYEQYF.

The chain is built from TRBV7-9 and TRBJ1-5, with TRBD1 matching 9 bases. The CDR3 length is 15 residues. Germline V gene sequence: CDR1 SEHNR, CDR2 FQNEAQ (reference sequence). V shed 7 bases and J 7 bases; nucleotides not matched to a gene: 11. The CDR3 DNA follows: TGTGCCAGCACCGCGGCCGGGACAGGGAAACAGCCCCAGCATTTT. Encoded protein: CASTAAGTGKQPQHF.

The chain employs TRBV19 and TRBJ1-2, with D possibly TRBD1 on 6 matching bases. V lost 2 bases to trimming and J lost 8 bases, with 9 bases between them. The CDR3 sequence is 12 residues long. Per germline, CDR1 LNHDA and CDR2 SQIVND (reference sequence). CDR3 coding DNA: TGTGCCAGTAGTATACTGGACAGAGGCTACACCTTC. Its translation is CASSILDRGYTF. Variable domain in full (rest from reference TRBV19 and TRBJ1-2): DGGITQSPKYLFRKEGQNVTLSCEQNLNHDAMYWYRQDPGQGLRLIYYSQIVNDFQKGDIAEGYSVSREKKESFPLTVTSAQKNPTAFYLCASSILDRGYTFGSGTRLTVV.

The chain carries TRBV23-1 and TRBJ2-7; possibly TRBD1 for D (5 bases). TRBV23-1 is identified as an open reading frame with a role that is uncertain. The CDR3 is 16 residues long. Trimming left V 1 base short and J 0 bases short, with 13 bases between. The CDR3 region has the DNA TGCGCCAGCAGTCAATTCCGGACACCTAGCTCCTACGAGCAGTACTTC. This translates into CASSQFRTPSSYEQYF.

The CDR3 is CASSQGGGANYGYTF. The CDR3 DNA reads TGCGCCAGCAGCCAAGGTGGAGGAGCTAACTATGGCTACACCTTC. J is TRBJ1-2 and V is TRBV4-1; D unresolved. Trimming pared 1 base from V and 0 bases from J, leaving 9 bases between. The CDR3 is made up of 15 amino acids. CDR1 is MGHRA, CDR2 YSYEKL, per germline.

This rearrangement joins TRBV6-5 to TRBJ1-2; D may be TRBD1 (6 bases). V lost 5 bases and J lost 7, with 11 bases in between. The CDR3 length is 12 residues. From germline, CDR1 is MNHEY and CDR2 SVGAGI. CDR3 bases: TGTGCCAGCAGTAGCACAGGGATTGGCTACACCTTC. Its translation is CASSSTGIGYTF.

CDR3 bases: TGTGCCAGCAGTGTATCGGACAGGGACGGCTACACCTTC. It is translated as CASSVSDRDGYTF. The V and J genes are TRBV2 and TRBJ1-2; TRBD1 matches at 8 bases. Germline CDR1 is SNHLY and CDR2 is FYNNEI. V lost 4 bases and J lost 8; bases outside the gene matches: 6. CDR3 length: 13 residues.

The chain employs TRBV2 and TRBJ1-3; D possibly corresponds to TRBD1 (5 bases). V was trimmed by 9 bases and J by 3 bases, leaving 12 bases between them. The germline gives CDR1 SNHLY, CDR2 FYNNEI. This CDR3 contains 13 residues. The CDR3 DNA is TGTGCCAGTCATAGGGGTTTTGGAAACACCATATATTTT. This translates into CASHRGFGNTIYF.

This chain links TRBV19 with TRBJ1-5, with D unresolved. CDR3 length equals 14 residues. CDR1 is LNHDA, CDR2 SQIVND, per germline (reference sequence). Trimming removed 4 bases at V and 0 bases at J, with 7 bases between. The DNA for the CDR3 is TGTGCCAGTAGTACTTTTAATAGCAATCAGCCCCAGCATTTT. Encoded protein: CASSTFNSNQPQHF.

The gene calls are TRBV28 and TRBJ1-1; a weak D match, TRBD1 (6 bases). CDR1 is MDHEN, CDR2 SYDVKM, per germline. The CDR3 length is 15 residues. Trimming took off 6 bases at V and 5 bases at J, with 19 bases between the two ends. The CDR3 here is CASSTSLTGGTEAFF. The CDR3 nucleotides read TGTGCCAGCAGCACCTCTCTGACAGGCGGGACTGAAGCTTTCTTT.

V is TRBV11-2 and J is TRBJ1-2; TRBD1 matches at 10 bases. Trimming took 6 bases from V and 7 from J; bases not matched to a gene: 5. CDR3 size: 13 residues. Germline CDR1 is SGHAT and CDR2 is FQNNGV. The CDR3 nucleotides are TGTGCCAGCAGGACAGGGGGCGCTTTTGGCTACACCTTC. Translating it yields CASRTGGAFGYTF.

This chain uses TRBV28 with TRBJ2-2; 7 nucleotides line up with TRBD2. Germline assignment: CDR1 MDHEN and CDR2 SYDVKM. V was clipped by 1 base and J by 0 bases; unmatched bases: 2. This CDR3 comprises 16 residues. This CDR3 reads CASSLLSGANTGELFF. CDR3 nucleotides: TGTGCCAGCAGTTTATTGAGCGGGGCGAACACCGGGGAGCTGTTTTTT.